This passage covers 5 T cell receptor beta chains from one sample sequenced in a study of CXCR3-negative and CXCR3-positive naive CD8 T cells. Study findings and constraints: CXCR3-expressing naive cells carried TRB CDR3s more hydrophobic than those of CXCR3-negative naive cells.

In preparing the TRB cDNA libraries, 5' RACE with UMI labels was used. Reanalyzing the 5' RACE reads, TCRdb keeps one entry per CDR3 protein, without DNA. This specimen shows under 110,000 distinct CDR3 sequences; the ten leading clones hold more than 0.35%. The antigens these receptors bind are not known. Sample: naive CXCR3+ CD8+ T cells from blood. Stated subset: CD45RO-CCR7+CD27+CD95- naive CD8+ T cells expressing CXCR3 (TNR3+). The source of these receptors is a human donor in good health. Some clones in this sample may be carry-over from other donors' samples.

V and J are TRBV13 and TRBJ2-7; the D gene TCRdb calls, TRBD2, cannot be checked with no DNA. The V gene's germline CDR1 is PRHDT and CDR2 FYEKMQ (reference sequence). The CDR3 extends over 16 amino acids. The CDR3 loop is CASVPAAAGSPYEQYF.

The chain links TRBV12-3 or TRBV12-4 to TRBJ2-1. This CDR3 contains 12 residues. This CDR3 reads CASSFVGDEQFF.

The V call is TRBV6-6, the J call TRBJ2-5; TCRdb selects TRBD2, and the lack of DNA leaves this call unchecked. The germline V gene encodes CDR1 MNHNY and CDR2 SVGAGI (reference sequence). The CDR3 consists of 17 residues. The CDR3 reads CASSPLRLAELQETQYF.

The chain uses TRBV9 and TRBJ2-7; no DNA is available, so the TRBD2 call from TCRdb remains unchecked. Per germline, CDR1 SGDLS and CDR2 YYNGEE. The CDR3 is 15 amino acids. Here the CDR3 reads CASSHASGRIHEQYF.

The rearrangement links TRBV2 to TRBJ2-3. CDR1 and CDR2 from the germline V gene are SNHLY and FYNNEI. There are 14 residues in the CDR3. CDR3 residues: CASNQAIHTDTQYF.